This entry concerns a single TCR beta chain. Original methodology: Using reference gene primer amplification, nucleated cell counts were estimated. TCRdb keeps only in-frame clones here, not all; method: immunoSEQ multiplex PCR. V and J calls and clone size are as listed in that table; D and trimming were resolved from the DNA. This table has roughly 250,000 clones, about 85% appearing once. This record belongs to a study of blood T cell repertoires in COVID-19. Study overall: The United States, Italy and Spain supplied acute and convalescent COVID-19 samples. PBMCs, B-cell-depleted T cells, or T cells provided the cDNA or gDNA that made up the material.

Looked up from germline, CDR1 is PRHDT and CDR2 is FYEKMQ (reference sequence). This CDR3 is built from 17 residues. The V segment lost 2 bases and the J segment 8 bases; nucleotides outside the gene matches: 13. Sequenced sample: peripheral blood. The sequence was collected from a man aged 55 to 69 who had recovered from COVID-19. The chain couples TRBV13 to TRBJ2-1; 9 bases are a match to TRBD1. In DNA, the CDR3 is TGTGCCAGCAGCTTACATCCGGACAGGGGATCGTTCGATGAGCAGTTCTTC. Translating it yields CASSLHPDRGSFDEQFF.